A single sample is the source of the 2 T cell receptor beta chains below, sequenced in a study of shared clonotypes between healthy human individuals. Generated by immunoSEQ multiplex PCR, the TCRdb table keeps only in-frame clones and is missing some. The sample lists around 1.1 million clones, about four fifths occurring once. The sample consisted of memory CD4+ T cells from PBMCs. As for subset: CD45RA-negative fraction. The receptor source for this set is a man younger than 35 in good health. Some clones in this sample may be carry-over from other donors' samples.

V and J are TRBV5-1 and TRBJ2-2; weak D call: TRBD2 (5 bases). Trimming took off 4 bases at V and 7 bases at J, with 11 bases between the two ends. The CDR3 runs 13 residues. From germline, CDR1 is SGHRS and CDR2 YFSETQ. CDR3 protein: CASSLRRDGELFF. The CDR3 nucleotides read TGCGCCAGCAGCCTCCGACGGGACGGGGAGCTGTTTTTT.

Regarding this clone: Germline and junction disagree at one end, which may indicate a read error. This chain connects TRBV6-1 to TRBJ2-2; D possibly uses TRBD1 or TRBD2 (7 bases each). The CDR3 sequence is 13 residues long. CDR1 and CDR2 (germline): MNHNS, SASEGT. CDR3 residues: CASTQGGPGELFF. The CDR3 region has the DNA TGTGCCAGCACGCAGGGGGGGCCCGGAGAGCTGTTTTTT.